Sequencing of this TCR beta chain was carried out in a study of shared clonotypes between healthy human individuals (dated by TCRdb to 2019 to 2021). Study-level background: The cohort comprised two women and a few men aged 18 to 49 years. For each donor, CD4 naive and CD4 memory were each given three plates, CD8 naive was given two plates, and CD8 memory was given one plate. To estimate repertoire size and how much clonotypes are shared between individuals, the study performed deep sequencing of blood TCR repertoires from roughly five healthy adults. To increase sequencing depth and limit assay-specific biases, TCR repertoire library preparation and sequencing were carried out by different laboratories using diverse techniques. Between about 0.9 and 9 billion PBMCs per donor were obtained by leukapheresis. The paper as a whole reports these results and caveats: The genetic and exposure-history diversity represented was limited by the small number of donors. When four donors were compared, the shared fraction of clonotypes was around 5% for naive CD4, roughly 3.3% for naive CD8, about 2.5% for memory CD4, and 0.4% for memory CD8. Higher generation probabilities were observed for clonotypes shared by all four sorted-subset donors than for non-shared clonotypes. Naive subsets generally had larger estimated clonotype richness than memory subsets. Incomplete sequencing was indicated by rarefaction of sorted-subset datasets, despite the large sequencing depth. Pairwise subsampling led to the expectation that sequencing depth would affect the degree of clonotype sharing among donors. Sampling was restricted to blood, and TCR repertoires in tissue are likely to differ from TCR repertoires in blood.

The CDR3 numbers 13 residues from cysteine through phenylalanine. Left in the record is the CDR3 DNA by itself, 39 bases read in frame from the first base. According to the germline V gene, CDR1 reads SQVTM and CDR2 reads ANQGSEA. The V and J ends are trimmed by 8 bases and 2 bases, leaving 15 bases between them. Healthy HIV-negative adults with no recently reported acute infections or vaccinations were included as donors. All donors were Caucasian adults living in Nashville, Tennessee, USA. CD4+ T cells were enriched by magnetic negative selection, after which naive cells were positively selected on CD45RA and the negative fraction was taken as the memory subset. Blood was obtained by leukapheresis, after which PBMCs were separated by Ficoll-Histopaque density gradient centrifugation and cryopreserved in liquid nitrogen vapor phase. Purity and quantity of every magnetically sorted T cell population were checked by analytical flow cytometry. Genomic DNA was isolated from every sorted fraction and measured by UV absorbance on a Nanodrop 2000c.

A remark on this clone: No cognate antigen has been identified for it. The record has no base qualities; no much larger clone is one base away.

TCR CDR3 regions were amplified from genomic DNA by multiplex PCR using the deep immunoSEQ assay. For each cell subset, the extracted genomic DNA was distributed evenly across all wells of several immunoSEQ 96-well plates, and each plate served as one replicate. For sorted subsets, each replicate PCR was loaded with roughly 190 ng genomic DNA, equivalent to 30,000 or so T cell genomes. Purified libraries were quantified with a Qubit 3.0 fluorometer, sized on a Bioanalyzer 2100, and re-quantified with the KAPA Library Quantification kit. Each immunoSEQ 96-well plate was sequenced on its own single-read 150-cycle Illumina NextSeq 550 flow cell. As for the authors' bioinformatics: Because the immunoSEQ output held only junctional sequences and lacked quality scores, the filtering could not match the filtering applied to full-length reads. Sequences were annotated with PyIR, a Python wrapper for IgBLAST v1.9, and V/J genes and CDR3 were assigned using IMGT germline references. Reads with weak V/J assignments (E-value above 1e-6), missing CDR3, stop codons, out-of-frame junctions, or ambiguous translated residues were removed. V3J clonotypes were defined by identical inferred V gene, J gene, and CDR3 amino acid sequence. To compute the percentage overlap between repertoires, the number of shared unique clonotypes was divided by the size of the smaller repertoire. Richness of each repertoire was evaluated using RTK rarefaction, the Chao1 estimator, and Recon v2.1 estimates of unobserved clonotypes. Generation probabilities for all TCRbeta clonotypes obtained by the gDNA method from a few donors were computed using OLGA. TCRdb's version of the immuneACCESS table is confined to in-frame rearrangements and falls short of the full clone set. An unresolved V gene accounts for under half of the shortfall where checked; the remainder is of unknown origin. The DNA gave D and trimming, while V, J and clone size come from that table. In this sample the table shows some 1,600,000 clones, about 98% of which occur a single time. The top ten clonotypes cover about 0.4% of the sample.

The clonotype originates from a man aged 25 to 40 in good health. The sample comprised naive CD4+ T cells sorted from blood. The cell subset or site label here, explained by the study, means: CD45RA+ positively selected. The receptor chain draws on TRBV29-1 and TRBJ1-2; the best D guess is TRBD1, with 5 bases matching. The DNA reads as follows: TGCAGCACCAACAGCGGGGGGAACTATGGCTACACCTTC. This is translated as CSTNSGGNYGYTF.